This TCR beta chain originates from a study of CXCR3-negative and CXCR3-positive naive CD8 T cells. Broader study findings: Memory cells differed in TRBV-TRBJ usage, but naive CXCR3-negative and CXCR3-positive cells had similar usage. Partly lower CXCR3 expression followed cryopreservation, and most assays relied on fresh PBMCs. Memory CD8+ cells had much lower diversity, and both naive subsets had comparably high diversity. More hydrophobic TRB CDR3s were found in CXCR3-positive naive cells than in CXCR3-negative naive cells.

A note on this clonotype: The antigen remains unidentified.

In triplicate, each CD8+ T cell subset was sorted at 250,000 to 350,000 cells per replicate. Looked up from germline, CDR1 is MGHRA and CDR2 is YSYEKL. The length of the CDR3 is 15 residues. UMI-tagged TRB cDNA libraries were built via 5' RACE. No DNA is given; TCRdb re-called the 5' RACE reads and lists each CDR3 protein once. The ten most abundant clones cover more than 1.5% of a sample with thousands of distinct CDR3 sequences. This clonotype was obtained from a human donor in good health. Some clones in this sample may be carry-over from other donors' samples. The V call is TRBV4-1, the J call TRBJ1-2; TCRdb gives TRBD1 as the D gene, but with no DNA this cannot be confirmed. The sequencing sample was made of naive CXCR3+ CD8+ T cells from blood. The subset denotes: CD45RO-CCR7+CD27+CD95- naive CD8+ T cells expressing CXCR3 (TNR3+). This chain's CDR3 is CASSQDPGVWYGYTF.